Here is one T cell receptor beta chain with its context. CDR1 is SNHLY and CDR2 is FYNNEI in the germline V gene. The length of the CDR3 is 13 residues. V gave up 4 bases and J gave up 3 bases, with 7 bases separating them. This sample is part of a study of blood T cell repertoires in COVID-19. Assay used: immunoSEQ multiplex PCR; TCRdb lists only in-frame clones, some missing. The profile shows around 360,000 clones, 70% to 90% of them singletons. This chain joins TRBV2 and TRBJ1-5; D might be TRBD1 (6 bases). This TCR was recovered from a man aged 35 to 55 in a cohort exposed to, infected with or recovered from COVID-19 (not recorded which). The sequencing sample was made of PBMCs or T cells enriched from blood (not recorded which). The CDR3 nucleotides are TGTGCCAGCAGTGGGGACAACAATCAGCCCCAGCATTTT. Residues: CASSGDNNQPQHF.